This T cell receptor (beta chain) was obtained from a study of cytomegalovirus exposure and HLA in healthy donors. The overall study: Approximately 77 million unique TCRs from HLA-typed donors were held in an early release of data.

Primers included in the PCR were 60 Vbeta and 13 Jbeta primers. TCRdb keeps only in-frame clones here, not all; method: immunoSEQ multiplex PCR. This sample's table has 40,000 to 45,000 clones. Overall study findings and caveats: An analysis done earlier found most TCR beta V segments productive about 87% or about 30% of the time. In a later analysis, V- and J-gene trimming of beta chains associated with a DCLRE1C missense variant, replicated independently.

Worth noting for this clone: Its antigen is unknown.

Germline values: CDR1 SGHRS, CDR2 YFSETQ. This CDR3 has 13 residues. The ends lost 3 bases at V and 7 bases at J; junction bases unmatched: 4. The genes are TRBV5-1 and TRBJ1-5; the match to TRBD1 covers 7 bases. The TCR originated in a young man in good health and CMV-seronegative. The sequencing sample was made of PBMCs. CDR3 bases: TGCGCCAGCAGCTCCAAACAGGGGCAGCCCCAGCATTTT. It specifies CASSSKQGQPQHF.